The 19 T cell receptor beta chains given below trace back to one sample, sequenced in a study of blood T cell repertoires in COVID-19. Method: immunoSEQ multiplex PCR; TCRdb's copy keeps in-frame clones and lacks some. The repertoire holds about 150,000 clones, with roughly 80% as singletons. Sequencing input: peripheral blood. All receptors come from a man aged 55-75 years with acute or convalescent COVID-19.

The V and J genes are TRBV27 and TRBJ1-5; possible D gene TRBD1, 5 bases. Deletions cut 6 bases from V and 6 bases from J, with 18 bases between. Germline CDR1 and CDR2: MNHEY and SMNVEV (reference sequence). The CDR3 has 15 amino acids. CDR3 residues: CASRETLVGGQPQHF. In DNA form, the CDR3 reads TGTGCCAGCAGGGAGACACTTGTCGGGGGTCAGCCCCAGCATTTT.

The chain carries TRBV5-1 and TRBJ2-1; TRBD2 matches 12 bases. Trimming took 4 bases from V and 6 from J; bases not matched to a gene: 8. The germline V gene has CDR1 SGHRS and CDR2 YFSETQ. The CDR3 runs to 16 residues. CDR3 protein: CASSERLAGALNEQFF. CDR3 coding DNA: TGCGCCAGCAGCGAAAGACTAGCGGGAGCCCTCAATGAGCAGTTCTTC.

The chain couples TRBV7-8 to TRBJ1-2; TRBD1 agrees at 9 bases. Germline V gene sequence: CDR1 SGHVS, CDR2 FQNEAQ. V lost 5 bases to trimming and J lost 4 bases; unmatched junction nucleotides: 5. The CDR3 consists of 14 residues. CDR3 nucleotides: TGTGCCAGCAGCCCAGGACAGGGGCCCTATGGCTACACCTTC. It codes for CASSPGQGPYGYTF.

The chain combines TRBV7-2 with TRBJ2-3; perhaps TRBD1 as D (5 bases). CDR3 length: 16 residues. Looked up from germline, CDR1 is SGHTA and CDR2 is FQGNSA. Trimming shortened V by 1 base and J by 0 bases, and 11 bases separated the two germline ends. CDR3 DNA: TGTGCCAGCAGCTTAGTCAGGGTTACTAGCACAGATACGCAGTATTTT. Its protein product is CASSLVRVTSTDTQYF.

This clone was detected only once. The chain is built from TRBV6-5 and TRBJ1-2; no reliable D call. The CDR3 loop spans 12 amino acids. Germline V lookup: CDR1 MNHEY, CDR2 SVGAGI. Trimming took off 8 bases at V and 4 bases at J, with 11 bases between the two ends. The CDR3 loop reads CASGLTRYGYTF. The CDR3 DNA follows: TGTGCCAGCGGGCTTACACGCTATGGCTACACCTTC.

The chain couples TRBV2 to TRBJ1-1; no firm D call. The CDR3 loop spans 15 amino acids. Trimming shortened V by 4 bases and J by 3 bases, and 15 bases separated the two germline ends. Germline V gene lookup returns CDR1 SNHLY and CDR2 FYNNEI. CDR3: CASSGLTPGDTEAFF. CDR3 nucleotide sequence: TGTGCCAGCAGTGGGCTGACTCCCGGCGACACTGAAGCTTTCTTT.

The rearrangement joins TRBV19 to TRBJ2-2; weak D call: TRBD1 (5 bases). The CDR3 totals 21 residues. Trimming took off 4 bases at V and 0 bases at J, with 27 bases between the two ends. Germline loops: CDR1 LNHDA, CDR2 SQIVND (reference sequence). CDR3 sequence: CASSTRRQITSTSANTGELFF. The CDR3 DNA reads TGTGCCAGTAGTACCAGACGACAGATAACCTCCACCTCCGCGAACACCGGGGAGCTGTTTTTT.

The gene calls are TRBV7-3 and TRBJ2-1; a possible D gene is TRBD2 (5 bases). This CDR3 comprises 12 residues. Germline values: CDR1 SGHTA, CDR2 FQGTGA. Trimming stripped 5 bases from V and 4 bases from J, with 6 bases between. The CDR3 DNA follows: TGTGCCAGCAGCCCGGGATACAATGAGCAGTTCTTC. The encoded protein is CASSPGYNEQFF.

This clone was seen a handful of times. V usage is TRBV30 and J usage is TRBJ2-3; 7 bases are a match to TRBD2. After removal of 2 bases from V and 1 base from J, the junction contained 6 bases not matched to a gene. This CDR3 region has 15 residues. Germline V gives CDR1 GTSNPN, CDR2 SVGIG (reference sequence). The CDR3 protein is CAWSHQAGGTDTQYF. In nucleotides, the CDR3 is TGTGCCTGGAGTCACCAGGCGGGGGGCACAGATACGCAGTATTTT.

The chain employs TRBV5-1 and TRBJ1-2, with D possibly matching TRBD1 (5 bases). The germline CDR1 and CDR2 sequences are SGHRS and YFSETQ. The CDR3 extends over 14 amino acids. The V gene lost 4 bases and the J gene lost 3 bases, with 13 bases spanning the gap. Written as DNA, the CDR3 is TGCGCCAGCAGCCCCGGGGGGGTGGACTATGGCTACACCTTC. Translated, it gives CASSPGGVDYGYTF.

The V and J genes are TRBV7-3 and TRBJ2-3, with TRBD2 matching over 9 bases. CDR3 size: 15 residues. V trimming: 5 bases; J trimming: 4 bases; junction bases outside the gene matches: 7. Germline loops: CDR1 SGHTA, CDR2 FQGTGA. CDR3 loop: CASSQTSGWADTQYF. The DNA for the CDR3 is TGTGCCAGCAGCCAGACTAGCGGATGGGCAGATACGCAGTATTTT.

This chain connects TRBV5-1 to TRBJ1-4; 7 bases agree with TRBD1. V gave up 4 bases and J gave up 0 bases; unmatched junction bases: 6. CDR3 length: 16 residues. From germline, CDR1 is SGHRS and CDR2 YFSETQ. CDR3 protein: CASSPRGSATNEKLFF. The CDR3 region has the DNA TGCGCCAGCAGCCCCAGGGGGAGCGCAACTAATGAAAAACTGTTTTTT.

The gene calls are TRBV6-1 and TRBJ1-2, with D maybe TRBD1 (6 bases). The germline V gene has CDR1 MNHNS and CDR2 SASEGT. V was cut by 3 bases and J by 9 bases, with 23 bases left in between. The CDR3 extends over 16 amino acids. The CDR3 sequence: CASSDQTGFSTESYTF. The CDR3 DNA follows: TGTGCCAGCAGTGACCAAACAGGGTTTTCCACCGAAAGCTACACCTTC.

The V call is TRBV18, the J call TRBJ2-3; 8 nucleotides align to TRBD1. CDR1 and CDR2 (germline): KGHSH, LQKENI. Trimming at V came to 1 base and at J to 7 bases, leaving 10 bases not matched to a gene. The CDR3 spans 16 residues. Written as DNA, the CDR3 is TGTGCCAGCTCACCACGGGACAGGCCCGTGGAATATACGCAGTATTTT. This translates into CASSPRDRPVEYTQYF.

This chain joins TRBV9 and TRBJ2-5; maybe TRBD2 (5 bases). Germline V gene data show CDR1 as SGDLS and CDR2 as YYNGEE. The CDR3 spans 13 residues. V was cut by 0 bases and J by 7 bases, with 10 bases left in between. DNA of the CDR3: TGTGCCAGCAGCGTAGGAGGGATTGCGACCCAGTACTTC. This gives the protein CASSVGGIATQYF.

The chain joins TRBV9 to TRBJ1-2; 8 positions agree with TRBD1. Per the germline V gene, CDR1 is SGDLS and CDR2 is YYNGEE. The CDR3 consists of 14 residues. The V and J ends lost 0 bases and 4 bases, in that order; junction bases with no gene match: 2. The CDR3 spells CASSVATGGYGYTF. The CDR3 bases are TGTGCCAGCAGCGTAGCTACAGGGGGCTATGGCTACACCTTC.

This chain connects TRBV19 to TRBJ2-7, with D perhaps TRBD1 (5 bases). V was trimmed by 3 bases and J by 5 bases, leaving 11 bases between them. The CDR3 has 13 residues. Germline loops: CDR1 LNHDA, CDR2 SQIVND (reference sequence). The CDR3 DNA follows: TGTGCCAGTAGTATTCAGGGATTGCACGAGCAGTACTTC. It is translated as CASSIQGLHEQYF.

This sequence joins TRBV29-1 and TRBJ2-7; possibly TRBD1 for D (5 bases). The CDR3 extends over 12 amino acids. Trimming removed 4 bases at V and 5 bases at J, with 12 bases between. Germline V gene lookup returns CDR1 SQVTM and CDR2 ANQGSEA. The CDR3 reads CSVGQYQDEQYF. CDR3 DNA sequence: TGCAGCGTTGGACAGTACCAAGACGAGCAGTACTTC.

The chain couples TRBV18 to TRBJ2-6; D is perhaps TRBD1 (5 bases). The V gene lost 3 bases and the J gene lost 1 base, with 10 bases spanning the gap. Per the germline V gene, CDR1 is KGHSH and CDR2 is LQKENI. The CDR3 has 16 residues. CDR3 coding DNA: TGTGCCAGCTCACCCCAGGGTACTTCTGGGGCCAACGTCCTGACTTTC. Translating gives CASSPQGTSGANVLTF. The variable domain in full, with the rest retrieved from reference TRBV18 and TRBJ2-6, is NAGVMQNPRHLVRRRGQEARLRCSPMKGHSHVYWYRQLPEEGLKFMVYLQKENIIDESGMPKERFSAEFPKEGPSILRIQQVVRGDSAAYFCASSPQGTSGANVLTFGAGSRLTVL.